The present T cell receptor beta chain was sequenced within a study of regulatory T cells in long-lasting Graves disease. The CDR3 is made up of 17 amino acids. Germline V gene data show CDR1 as MNHNS and CDR2 as SASEGT. V was clipped by 2 bases and J by 6 bases; unmatched bases: 13. Time point defined: newly diagnosed GD, antithyroid drugs for less than 3 months. The authors made the TCR library using RNA they extracted from PBMCs. CDR3-region Arm-PCR and iRepertoire HTBI primers produced the TCR beta libraries. TCRdb redid the calling of the multiplex PCR reads with MiXCR, one entry per CDR3 protein. The sample lists a few hundred thousand distinct CDR3 sequences, over 15% occurring once. The data also belong to a second study, concerning T cells in Graves' hyperthyroidism and ophthalmopathy. That work contributes: The HTBI primer set drove a first-round RT-PCR of the TCR CDR3.

The TCR was taken from a middle-aged man with Graves disease. Here the sequenced sample was peripheral blood mononuclear cells (PBMCs), taken at new diagnosis, from a patient treated with antithyroid drugs. The chain uses TRBV6-1 and TRBJ1-5; 7 nucleotides line up with TRBD1. CDR3 nucleotides: TGTGCCAGCAGTGAATCATGGGGGAAGGGGGCAATTCAGCCCCAGCATTTT. It codes for CASSESWGKGAIQPQHF.